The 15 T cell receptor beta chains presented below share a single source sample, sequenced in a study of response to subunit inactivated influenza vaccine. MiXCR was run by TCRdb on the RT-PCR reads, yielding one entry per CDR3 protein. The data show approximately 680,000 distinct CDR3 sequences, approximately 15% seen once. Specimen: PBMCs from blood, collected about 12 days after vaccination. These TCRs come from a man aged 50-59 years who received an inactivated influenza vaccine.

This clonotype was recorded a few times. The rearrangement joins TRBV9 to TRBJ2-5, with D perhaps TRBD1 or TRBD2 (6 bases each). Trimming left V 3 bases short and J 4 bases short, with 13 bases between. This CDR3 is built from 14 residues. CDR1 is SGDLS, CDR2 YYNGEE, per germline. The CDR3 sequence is CASSAYGGSETQYF. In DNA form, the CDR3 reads TGTGCCAGCAGCGCTTACGGGGGCTCAGAGACCCAGTACTTC.

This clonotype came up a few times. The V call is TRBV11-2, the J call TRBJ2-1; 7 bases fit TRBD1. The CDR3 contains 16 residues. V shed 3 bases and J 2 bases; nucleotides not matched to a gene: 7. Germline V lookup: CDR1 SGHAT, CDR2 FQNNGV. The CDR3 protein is CASSLERQGTYNEQFF. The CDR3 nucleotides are TGTGCCAGCAGCTTGGAAAGACAGGGAACCTACAATGAGCAGTTCTTC.

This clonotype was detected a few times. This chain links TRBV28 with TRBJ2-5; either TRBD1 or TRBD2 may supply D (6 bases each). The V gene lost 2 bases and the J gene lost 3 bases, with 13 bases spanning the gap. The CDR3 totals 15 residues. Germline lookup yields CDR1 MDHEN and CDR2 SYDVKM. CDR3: CASSLLGGSKETQYF. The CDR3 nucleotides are TGTGCCAGCAGTTTACTCGGGGGCAGCAAAGAGACCCAGTACTTC.

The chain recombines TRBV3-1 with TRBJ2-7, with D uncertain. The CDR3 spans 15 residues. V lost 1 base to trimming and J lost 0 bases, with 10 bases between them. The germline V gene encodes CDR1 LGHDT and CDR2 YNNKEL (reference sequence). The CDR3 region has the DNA TGTGCCAGCAGCCAAGTTCCGGATAACTCCTACGAGCAGTACTTC. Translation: CASSQVPDNSYEQYF.

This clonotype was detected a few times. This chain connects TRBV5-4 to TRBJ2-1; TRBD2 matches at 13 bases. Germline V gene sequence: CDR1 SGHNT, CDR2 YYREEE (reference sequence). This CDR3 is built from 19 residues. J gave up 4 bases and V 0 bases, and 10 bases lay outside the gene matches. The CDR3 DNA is TGTGCCAGCAGCTTGGATGACAGGACTAGCGGGAGAGGGTACAATGAGCAGTTCTTC. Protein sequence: CASSLDDRTSGRGYNEQFF.

The CDR3 nucleotides are TGCGCCAGCAGCTTGAGTAGCTGGGACACCGGGGAGCTGTTTTTT. Translating it yields CASSLSSWDTGELFF. The chain carries TRBV5-1 and TRBJ2-2; no clear D gene. The V and J ends lost 1 base and 3 bases respectively, with 10 bases between them. From germline, CDR1 is SGHRS and CDR2 YFSETQ. The CDR3 is 15 residues long.

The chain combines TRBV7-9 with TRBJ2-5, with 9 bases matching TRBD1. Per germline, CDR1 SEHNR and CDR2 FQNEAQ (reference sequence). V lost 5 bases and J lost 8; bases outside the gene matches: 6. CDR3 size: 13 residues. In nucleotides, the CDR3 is TGTGCCAGCAGCGAACCGGGACAGGGCACCCAGTACTTC. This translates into CASSEPGQGTQYF.

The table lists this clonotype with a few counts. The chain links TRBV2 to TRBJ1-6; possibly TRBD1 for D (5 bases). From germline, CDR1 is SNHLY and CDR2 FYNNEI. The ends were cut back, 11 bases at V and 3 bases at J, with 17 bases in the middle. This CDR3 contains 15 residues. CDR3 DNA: TGTGCCGGGGGGAATCTCAGGGACTATAATTCACCCCTCCACTTT. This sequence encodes CAGGNLRDYNSPLHF.

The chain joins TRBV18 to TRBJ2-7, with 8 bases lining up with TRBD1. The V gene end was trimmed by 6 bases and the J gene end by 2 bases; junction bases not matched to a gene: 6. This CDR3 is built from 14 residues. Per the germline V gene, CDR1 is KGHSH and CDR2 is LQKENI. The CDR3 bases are TGTGCCAGCTCGGATACGGACAGGGCCTACGAGCAGTACTTC. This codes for CASSDTDRAYEQYF.

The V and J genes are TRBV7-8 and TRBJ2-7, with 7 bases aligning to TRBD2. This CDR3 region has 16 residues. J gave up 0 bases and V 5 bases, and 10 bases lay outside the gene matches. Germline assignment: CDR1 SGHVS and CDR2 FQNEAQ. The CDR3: CASSPRPSGDSYEQYF. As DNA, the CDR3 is TGTGCCAGCAGCCCTCGCCCTAGCGGAGACTCCTACGAGCAGTACTTC.

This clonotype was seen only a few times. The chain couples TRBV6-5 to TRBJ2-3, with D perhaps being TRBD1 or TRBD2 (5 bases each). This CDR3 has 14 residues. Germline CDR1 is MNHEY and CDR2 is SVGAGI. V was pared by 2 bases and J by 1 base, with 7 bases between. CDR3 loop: CASSYGGRTDTQYF. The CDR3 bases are TGTGCCAGCAGTTACGGGGGACGCACAGATACGCAGTATTTT.

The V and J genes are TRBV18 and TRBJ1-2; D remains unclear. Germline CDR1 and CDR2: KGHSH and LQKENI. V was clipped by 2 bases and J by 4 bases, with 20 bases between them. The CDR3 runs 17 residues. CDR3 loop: CASSPSSPLGRRYGYTF. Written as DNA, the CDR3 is TGTGCCAGCTCACCATCCTCCCCTTTAGGAAGGCGCTATGGCTACACCTTC.

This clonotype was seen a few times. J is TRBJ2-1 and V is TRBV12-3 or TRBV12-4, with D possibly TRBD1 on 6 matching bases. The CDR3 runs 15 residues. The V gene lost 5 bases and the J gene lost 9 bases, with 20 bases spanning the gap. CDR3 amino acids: CASSPQGLAAPEQFF. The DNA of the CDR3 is TGTGCCAGCAGTCCCCAGGGGCTAGCCGCCCCTGAGCAGTTCTTC.

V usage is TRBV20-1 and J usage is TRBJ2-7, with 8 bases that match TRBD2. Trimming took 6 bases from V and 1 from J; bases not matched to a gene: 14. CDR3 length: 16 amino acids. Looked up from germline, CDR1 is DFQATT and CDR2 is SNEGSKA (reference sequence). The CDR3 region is CSATPGAGGLSYEQYF. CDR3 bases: TGCAGTGCCACCCCGGGGGCGGGGGGTCTATCCTACGAGCAGTACTTC.

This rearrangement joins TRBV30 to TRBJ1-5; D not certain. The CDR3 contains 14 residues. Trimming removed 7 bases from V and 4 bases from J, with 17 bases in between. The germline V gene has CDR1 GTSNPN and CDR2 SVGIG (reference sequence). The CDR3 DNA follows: TGTGCCTTTAGCTCATTGGAAGGAAATCAGCCCCAGCATTTT. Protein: CAFSSLEGNQPQHF.